What follows are 3 T cell receptor beta chains derived from one specimen sequenced in a study of T cell repertoires in cytomegalovirus infection. No cognate antigen is known for these TCRs. TCRdb itself ran the reads through MiXCR, one entry per CDR3 protein. The table records about 83,000 distinct CDR3 sequences, about 31% of them present only once. Sequenced material: CD8+ T cells from cultured PBMCs, taken from culture after CMV antigen stimulation. All receptors come from a human donor in good health (CMV status not recorded). Some clones in this sample may be carry-over from other donors' samples.

In this sample, this clonotype turned up a few times. This chain connects TRBV7-6 to TRBJ1-1, with D unclear. The CDR3 runs to 13 residues. Trimming left V 5 bases short and J 4 bases short, with 11 bases between. Per germline, CDR1 SGHVS and CDR2 FNYEAQ. The CDR3 DNA reads as TGTGCCAGCAGCCGAGGAGAGGTCACTGAAGCTTTCTTT. This translates into CASSRGEVTEAFF.

This clonotype showed up just a few times. V gene TRBV7-9 combines with J gene TRBJ2-5; D is ambiguous. The CDR3 runs 12 residues. Trimming cost V 2 bases and J 2 bases, with 3 bases left between them. In germline, CDR1 is SEHNR, CDR2 FQNEAQ (reference sequence). DNA of the CDR3: TGTGCCAGCAGCTTACGGCAAGAGACCCAGTACTTC. Encoded protein: CASSLRQETQYF.

This clonotype was detected only a few times. V usage is TRBV4-1 and J usage is TRBJ2-3; D gene ambiguous. Looked up from germline, CDR1 is MGHRA and CDR2 is YSYEKL. V was trimmed by 0 bases and J by 9 bases, leaving 10 bases between them. The length of the CDR3 is 13 residues. The DNA of the CDR3 is TGCGCCAGCAGCCAAGATCTTAGCCCCACGCAGTATTTT. It yields the protein CASSQDLSPTQYF.